This record looks at one T cell receptor beta chain sequence and its context. This sample is part of a study of identical twins. Germline V gene sequence: CDR1 DFQATT, CDR2 SNEGSKA (reference sequence). This CDR3 contains 8 residues. V shed 3 bases and J shed 8 bases, with 1 base lying between them. TCRdb independently ran MiXCR on the 5' RACE reads; one entry per CDR3 protein. The table lists roughly 250,000 distinct CDR3 sequences, around an eighth of them singletons. This TCR was recovered from a young woman in good health. This chain uses TRBV20-1 with TRBJ1-1, with no clear D. Sequences were obtained from memory (CD45RO+) T cells sorted from blood. In nucleotides, the CDR3 is TGCAGTGCTAGCGAAGCTTTCTTT. Translating it yields CSASEAFF.